These 30 T cell receptor beta chains were all obtained from the same sample, sequenced in a study of CD8 T cells in Susac syndrome. Random hexamers were used to reverse transcribe an amount of roughly 0.45 to 1 ug RNA. From the immunoSEQ multiplex PCR reads, TCRdb called clonotypes with MiXCR, one entry per CDR3 protein. Among about 180,000 distinct CDR3 sequences listed, around 95% were seen once. The source material was CD4+ T cells from PBMCs. Receptor source: a human donor with multiple sclerosis.

V gene TRBV7-2 combines with J gene TRBJ1-3; D is undetermined. The CDR3 runs 13 residues. Germline V lookup: CDR1 SGHTA, CDR2 FQGNSA. Between the trimmed V and J ends, which lost 1 base and 3 bases, there was a span of 4 bases. The CDR3 loop reads CASSLDRGNTIYF. The CDR3 region has the DNA TGTGCCAGCAGCTTAGATCGTGGAAACACCATATATTTT. Full variable domain (missing parts from reference TRBV7-2 and TRBJ1-3): GAGVSQSPSNKVTEKGKDVELRCDPISGHTALYWYRQSLGQGLEFLIYFQGNSAPDKSGLPSDRFSAERTGGSVSTLTIQRTQQEDSAVYLCASSLDRGNTIYFGEGSWLTVV.

V is TRBV20-1 and J is TRBJ1-2; 9 bases are shared with TRBD1. This CDR3 comprises 13 residues. From germline, CDR1 is DFQATT and CDR2 SNEGSKA (reference sequence). The junction had 2 bases not matched to a gene; V was cut back by 5 bases and J by 1 base. CDR3 sequence (DNA): TGCAGTGCTTGGACAGGGGATAACTATGGCTACACCTTC. Protein: CSAWTGDNYGYTF.

This clonotype came up once. V usage is TRBV29-1 and J usage is TRBJ2-5; 11 nucleotides agree with TRBD2. The V segment lost 5 bases and the J segment 1 base; nucleotides outside the gene matches: 9. This CDR3 region has 16 residues. Germline V gene data show CDR1 as SQVTM and CDR2 as ANQGSEA. CDR3 coding DNA: TGCAGCGTTCGTGATAGCGGGGGGGCTATCCAAGAGACCCAGTACTTC. Protein sequence: CSVRDSGGAIQETQYF.

CDR3: CASSQEGRGQFF. The CDR3 DNA follows: TGTGCCAGCAGCCAAGAGGGCAGGGGGCAGTTCTTC. V and J are TRBV3-1 and TRBJ2-1; tentatively, D is TRBD1 (6 bases). Germline values: CDR1 LGHDT, CDR2 YNNKEL (reference sequence). Trimming shortened V by 0 bases and J by 12 bases, and 9 bases separated the two germline ends. The CDR3 has 12 residues.

The CDR3 DNA reads TGTGCCAGCAGCTTGGGGGCAGGGGGAGAGACCCAGTACTTC. This encodes CASSLGAGGETQYF. The rearrangement uses TRBV5-6 and TRBJ2-5, with 7 bases fitting TRBD1. The CDR3 is 14 residues long. Germline assignment: CDR1 SGHDT and CDR2 YYEEEE. The J segment lost 4 bases and the V segment lost 0 bases, leaving 3 bases of the junction unmatched. Supplemented by reference TRBV5-6 and TRBJ2-5, the full variable domain reads DAGVTQSPTHLIKTRGQQVTLRCSPKSGHDTVSWYQQALGQGPQFIFQYYEEEERQRGNFPDRFSGHQFPNYSSELNVNALLLGDSALYLCASSLGAGGETQYFGPGTRLLVL.

The rearrangement uses TRBV20-1 and TRBJ2-2; TRBD1 matches at 7 bases. This CDR3 is 14 amino acids long. Germline V gene lookup returns CDR1 DFQATT and CDR2 SNEGSKA (reference sequence). V was pared by 3 bases and J by 1 base, with 2 bases of the junction left unmatched. In DNA, the CDR3 is TGCAGTGCTAGCTACAGGGGGAACACCGGGGAGCTGTTTTTT. Translation gives CSASYRGNTGELFF.

The CDR3 DNA is TGTGCCAGCAGGGAAGACATAGTCACTGAAGCTTTCTTT. Encoded protein: CASREDIVTEAFF. The genes are TRBV6-5 and TRBJ1-1; the D is unclear. Looked up from germline, CDR1 is MNHEY and CDR2 is SVGAGI. V lost 6 bases and J lost 4, with 12 bases in between. CDR3 length: 13 residues.

The V call is TRBV15, the J call TRBJ1-6; D uncertain. This CDR3 has 14 residues. The V end lost 2 bases, the J end lost 3 bases, and 5 bases lay between the germline ends. In germline, CDR1 is LNHNV, CDR2 YYDKDF (reference sequence). The CDR3 region has the DNA TGTGCCACCAGCAGACAGTTCTATAATTCACCCCTCCACTTT. Translating it yields CATSRQFYNSPLHF.

V usage is TRBV20-1 and J usage is TRBJ2-5; TRBD1 might be the D (5 bases). This CDR3 is built from 13 residues. V gave up 6 bases and J gave up 1 base, with 12 bases separating them. Looked up from germline, CDR1 is DFQATT and CDR2 is SNEGSKA (reference sequence). In nucleotides, the CDR3 is TGCAGTGCCGCCTTGGGGCCCCAAGAGACCCAGTACTTC. This codes for CSAALGPQETQYF.

The genes are TRBV20-1 and TRBJ2-7, with 11 bases identical to TRBD2. V lost 1 base and J lost 4; bases outside the gene matches: 6. Germline loops: CDR1 DFQATT, CDR2 SNEGSKA (reference sequence). This CDR3 comprises 15 residues. The CDR3 protein is CSARASGGPKYEQYF. In DNA form, the CDR3 reads TGCAGTGCTAGAGCTAGCGGGGGGCCGAAGTACGAGCAGTACTTC.

This clonotype was seen once. The genes are TRBV6-5 and TRBJ2-1, with D perhaps TRBD2 (6 bases). The CDR3 contains 15 residues. Germline V lookup: CDR1 MNHEY, CDR2 SVGAGI. V was shortened by 7 bases and J by 4 bases, with 17 bases between the two germline ends. Written as DNA, the CDR3 is TGTGCCAGCATCGGAGGGGATTCGTTTTACAATGAGCAGTTCTTC. Translated, it gives CASIGGDSFYNEQFF.

The chain uses TRBV4-2 and TRBJ2-7, with 8 bases matching TRBD1. The germline gives CDR1 LGHNA, CDR2 YNFKEQ. With V trimmed by 1 base and J by 4 bases, 3 bases remained unmatched. This CDR3 is built from 14 residues. CDR3 amino acids: CASSQGTGQYEQYF. CDR3 coding DNA: TGTGCCAGCAGCCAAGGGACAGGGCAATACGAGCAGTACTTC.

The chain is built from TRBV29-1 and TRBJ1-5; TRBD1 matches at 10 bases. CDR3 length: 13 residues. CDR1 and CDR2 (germline): SQVTM, ANQGSEA. V dropped 5 bases and J dropped 5; count of bases not matched to a gene: 3. The CDR3 reads CSVTGTGDQPQHF. In nucleotides, the CDR3 is TGCAGCGTTACAGGGACAGGGGATCAGCCCCAGCATTTT.

The chain links TRBV7-2 to TRBJ2-1, with D unclear. CDR1 and CDR2 (germline): SGHTA, FQGNSA. V was clipped by 1 base and J by 13 bases, with 11 bases between them. This CDR3 is 12 amino acids long. CDR3 protein: CASSLVDRYQFF. CDR3 in DNA: TGTGCCAGCAGCTTAGTTGATAGGTACCAGTTCTTC.

This clonotype was observed a handful of times. The chain couples TRBV19 to TRBJ2-7, with TRBD1 identical over 7 bases. In germline, CDR1 is LNHDA, CDR2 SQIVND (reference sequence). Trimming at V came to 5 bases and at J to 3 bases, leaving 4 bases not matched to a gene. The CDR3 is 13 amino acids. CDR3 residues: CASSPTGLYEQYF. DNA for the CDR3: TGTGCCAGTAGTCCGACAGGGCTCTACGAGCAGTACTTC.

The chain couples TRBV6-5 to TRBJ1-2, with a possible D match to TRBD1 (5 bases). The CDR3 contains 16 residues. The V end lost 2 bases, the J end lost 0 bases, and 13 bases lay between the germline ends. Germline V CDR1 and CDR2: MNHEY, SVGAGI. The CDR3 sequence: CASSYVGGTANYGYTF. In DNA, the CDR3 is TGTGCCAGCAGTTACGTTGGGGGAACCGCTAACTATGGCTACACCTTC.

This chain uses TRBV10-3 with TRBJ1-5; 9 nucleotides agree with TRBD1. The CDR3 spans 14 residues. V was clipped by 8 bases and J by 7 bases; unmatched bases: 9. Per the germline V gene, CDR1 is ENHRY and CDR2 is SYGVKD. The CDR3 spells CAIHPGQGPQPQHF. For the CDR3, the DNA is TGTGCCATCCATCCGGGACAGGGACCCCAGCCCCAGCATTTT.

The chain carries TRBV28 and TRBJ1-1; 9 nucleotides match TRBD1. V was pared by 4 bases and J by 11 bases, with 8 bases of the junction left unmatched. This CDR3 contains 13 residues. Looked up from germline, CDR1 is MDHEN and CDR2 is SYDVKM. Here the CDR3 reads CASSYGGQGGAFF. CDR3 nucleotide sequence: TGTGCCAGCAGTTACGGGGGACAGGGAGGCGCTTTCTTT.

V is TRBV12-3 or TRBV12-4 and J is TRBJ2-7; 12 bases are shared with TRBD1. Germline trimming cut 3 bases from V and 7 bases from J; bases unmatched to any gene: 7. This CDR3 has 15 amino acids. CDR3 residues: CASSFRDRGRVEQYF. DNA for the CDR3: TGTGCCAGCAGTTTCCGGGACAGGGGGCGGGTTGAGCAGTACTTC.

This chain uses TRBV20-1 with TRBJ2-5; TRBD2 is a possible D gene (6 bases). V gave up 5 bases and J gave up 7 bases, with 14 bases separating them. The germline CDR1 and CDR2 sequences are DFQATT and SNEGSKA (reference sequence). This CDR3 contains 12 residues. The DNA of the CDR3 is TGCAGTGCTCGCAGCGGGCCGTTGACCCAGTACTTC. This codes for CSARSGPLTQYF.

This clonotype is a singleton in its sample. V is TRBV5-4 and J is TRBJ1-1, with D perhaps matching TRBD1 (6 bases). The CDR3 runs to 15 residues. CDR1 is SGHNT and CDR2 is YYREEE in the germline V gene (reference sequence). The V and J ends lost 3 bases and 1 base respectively, with 13 bases between them. DNA for the CDR3: TGTGCCAGCAGCTCCCACAGGGAGGGGAACACTGAAGCTTTCTTT. Translation gives CASSSHREGNTEAFF.

The gene calls are TRBV24-1 and TRBJ1-2, with D tentatively TRBD1 (6 bases). This CDR3 comprises 13 residues. V was trimmed by 4 bases and J by 8 bases, leaving 13 bases between them. Per the germline V gene, CDR1 is KGHDR and CDR2 is SFDVKD. The CDR3: CATSDLGAGGYTF. CDR3 in DNA: TGTGCCACCAGTGACCTGGGGGCTGGCGGCTACACCTTC.

V and J are TRBV5-4 and TRBJ2-1, with D possibly being TRBD1 (5 bases). Germline-derived CDR1 and CDR2 are SGHNT and YYREEE (reference sequence). The CDR3 runs 11 residues. The V gene lost 4 bases and the J gene lost 6 bases, with 5 bases spanning the gap. The CDR3 spells CASSGANEQFF. In DNA, the CDR3 is TGTGCCAGCAGCGGGGCCAATGAGCAGTTCTTC.

The rearrangement joins TRBV3-1 to TRBJ2-4; 10 nucleotides match TRBD2. The germline CDR1 and CDR2 sequences are LGHDT and YNNKEL (reference sequence). The CDR3 runs to 18 residues. After removal of 2 bases from V and 0 bases from J, the junction contained 7 bases not matched to a gene. DNA of the CDR3: TGTGCCAGCAGCCAACATCCCTCTAGCGGGGGAGCCAAAAACATTCAGTACTTC. As protein: CASSQHPSSGGAKNIQYF.

This clonotype was detected only once. This chain links TRBV15 with TRBJ1-4; TRBD1 aligns across 7 bases. The CDR3 runs to 15 residues. Unmatched junction bases numbered 6, after V lost 0 bases and J lost 8 bases. Germline values: CDR1 LNHNV, CDR2 YYDKDF (reference sequence). CDR3 coding DNA: TGTGCCACCAGCAGAGAAGACAGGGTCCACGAAAAACTGTTTTTT. As protein: CATSREDRVHEKLFF.

The chain couples TRBV29-1 to TRBJ1-2; D call uncertain. The CDR3 contains 12 residues. Trimming stripped 4 bases from V and 8 bases from J, with 14 bases between. Germline-derived CDR1 and CDR2 are SQVTM and ANQGSEA. For the CDR3, the DNA is TGCAGCGTTGGTGACCCGAAGTGGGGCTACACCTTC. Amino acid sequence: CSVGDPKWGYTF. The full variable domain, in which reference TRBV29-1 and TRBJ1-2 provide the parts outside the CDR3, is SAVISQKPSRDICQRGTSLTIQCQVDSQVTMMFWYRQQPGQSLTLIATANQGSEATYESGFVIDKFPISRPNLTFSTLTVSNMSPEDSSIYLCSVGDPKWGYTFGSGTRLTVV.

The rearrangement links TRBV20-1 to TRBJ1-2; maybe TRBD1 (5 bases). The CDR3 extends over 14 amino acids. The V end was cut by 4 bases, the J end by 0 bases, with 12 bases between. From germline, CDR1 is DFQATT and CDR2 SNEGSKA (reference sequence). CDR3 in DNA: TGCAGTGCTAAACAGCAGGGTCCTAACTATGGCTACACCTTC. It translates to CSAKQQGPNYGYTF.

The chain joins TRBV9 to TRBJ1-2; no clear D. The CDR3 is 15 amino acids. Germline V gene data show CDR1 as SGDLS and CDR2 as YYNGEE. Trimming removed 4 bases from V and 4 bases from J, with 17 bases in between. CDR3 in amino acids: CASSPRPSPTYGYTF. The CDR3 nucleotides read TGTGCCAGCAGCCCCCGACCGAGTCCGACCTATGGCTACACCTTC.

The chain is built from TRBV30 and TRBJ1-1; D is undetermined. Germline CDR1 GTSNPN, CDR2 SVGIG (reference sequence). Trimming stripped 0 bases from V and 1 base from J, with 6 bases between. This CDR3 comprises 13 residues. The CDR3 DNA reads as TGTGCCTGGAGTGTACGTGAGAACACTGAAGCTTTCTTT. It translates to CAWSVRENTEAFF. Looking up the rest from reference TRBV30 and TRBJ1-1 gives the full variable domain: SQTIHQWPATLVQPVGSPLSLECTVEGTSNPNLYWYRQAAGRGLQLLFYSVGIGQISSEVPQNLSASRPQDRQFILSSKKLLLSDSGFYLCAWSVRENTEAFFGQGTRLTVV.

The V and J genes are TRBV20-1 and TRBJ2-1; D remains unclear. The CDR3 is made up of 10 amino acids. Germline V gene sequence: CDR1 DFQATT, CDR2 SNEGSKA (reference sequence). V shed 6 bases and J shed 10 bases, with 10 bases lying between them. Written as DNA, the CDR3 is TGCAGTGCCACGTATACGGAGCAGTTCTTC. Translated, it gives CSATYTEQFF.